This is a list of T cell receptor beta chains from one sample in a study of OX40 agonist ivuxolimab in advanced cancers. Assay used: immunoSEQ multiplex PCR; TCRdb lists only in-frame clones, some missing. The sample gives 60,000 or so clones, under 90% of which show up once; approximately 4.6% is in the top ten. Material: CD4+ or CD8+ T cells sorted from blood, obtained in a trial of the OX40 agonist ivuxolimab. These receptors all stem from an adult with an advanced solid tumor such as melanoma, head and neck, liver or kidney cancer. The CDR3 runs from the conserved cysteine through the conserved F or W. The D gene is left open where the match is weak. Size is stated for part of the rows, as once, few or many counts, or as a class when the clone is expanded.

J gene,CDR3 length,D gene,clone size,V gene,CDR3 protein,CDR3 DNA
TRBJ2-1,10,-,-,TRBV20-1,CSAKRNEQFF,TGCAGTGCAAAACGGAATGAGCAGTTCTTC
TRBJ2-5,15,-,-,TRBV9,CASSVAGRAGETQYF,TGTGCCAGCAGCGTAGCAGGGCGAGCCGGGGAGACCCAGTACTTC
TRBJ1-3,16,-,-,TRBV5-8,CASSLILGSSGNTIYF,TGTGCCAGCAGCTTGATCCTTGGGAGCTCTGGAAACACCATATATTTT
TRBJ2-3,15,-,-,TRBV5-1,CASSLGSAGRDTQYF,TGCGCCAGCAGCTTGGGTTCGGCAGGGAGGGATACGCAGTATTTT
TRBJ1-4,14,-,-,TRBV2,CASRGRATNEKLFF,TGTGCCAGCAGGGGGCGAGCAACTAATGAAAAACTGTTTTTT
TRBJ2-1,16,-,once,TRBV5-6,CASSPFSGGTYNEQFF,TGTGCCAGCAGCCCGTTTTCGGGTGGCACCTACAATGAGCAGTTCTTC
TRBJ1-5,13,-,-,TRBV28,CASTPYRAQPQHF,TGTGCCAGCACCCCTTACAGGGCCCAGCCCCAGCATTTT
TRBJ2-1,16,-,few,TRBV2,CASSDKAVLESNEQFF,TGTGCCAGCAGTGATAAAGCGGTCCTTGAAAGCAATGAGCAGTTCTTC
TRBJ2-7,14,TRBD1,-,TRBV7-9,CASSLSRGSGEQYF,TGTGCCAGCAGCTTAAGCAGGGGGTCTGGCGAGCAGTACTTC
TRBJ2-3,16,TRBD2,-,TRBV6-5,CASSYSIRGGQDTQYF,TGTGCCAGCAGTTACTCGATACGGGGGGGCCAAGATACGCAGTATTTT
TRBJ1-5,14,-,-,TRBV4-1,CASSQDGRGQPQHF,TGCGCCAGCAGCCAAGATGGGAGGGGTCAGCCCCAGCATTTT